The 11 T cell receptor beta chains in this list originate from one sample, sequenced in a study of blood T cell repertoires in COVID-19. Data came from immunoSEQ multiplex PCR; TCRdb stores just in-frame clones and leaves some out. In the table there are about 250,000 clones, nearly 90% of which are singletons. Sequenced material: peripheral blood. The source of these receptors is a man aged 18 to 35 with active or convalescent COVID-19.

The CDR3 coding sequence is TGTGCCAGCAGTTTTAGCGGGCCTCCCACAGATACGCAGTATTTT. Protein product: CASSFSGPPTDTQYF. The rearrangement joins TRBV6-2 or TRBV6-3 to TRBJ2-3, with 7 bases lining up with TRBD2. The CDR3 runs to 15 residues. V dropped 4 bases and J dropped 2; count of bases not matched to a gene: 6. Per germline, CDR1 MNHEY and CDR2 SVGEGT.

The chain combines TRBV30 with TRBJ1-1; TRBD1 agrees at 8 bases. V lost 5 bases, J lost 0 bases, and 8 bases stayed unmatched. The CDR3 totals 15 residues. The germline gives CDR1 GTSNPN, CDR2 SVGIG (reference sequence). The chain's CDR3 is CAWGDRSLMNTEAFF. CDR3 nucleotides: TGTGCCTGGGGGGACAGGAGCCTCATGAACACTGAAGCTTTCTTT.

The chain employs TRBV19 and TRBJ1-1; a weak D match, TRBD1 (6 bases). Germline V gene sequence: CDR1 LNHDA, CDR2 SQIVND (reference sequence). V was shortened by 9 bases and J by 6 bases, with 20 bases between the two germline ends. This CDR3 has 14 residues. The CDR3 DNA is TGTGCCAGCACGATGGGGGGGGCGCGGGCTGAAGCTTTCTTT. Residues: CASTMGGARAEAFF.

The rearrangement uses TRBV30 and TRBJ1-2; 10 bases agree with TRBD1. Per the germline V gene, CDR1 is GTSNPN and CDR2 is SVGIG (reference sequence). This CDR3 contains 15 residues. The V segment lost 1 base and the J segment 4 bases; nucleotides outside the gene matches: 6. CDR3 residues: CAWSAWTGGGYGYTF. DNA of the CDR3: TGTGCCTGGAGTGCCTGGACAGGGGGGGGCTATGGCTACACCTTC.

The genes are TRBV6-5 and TRBJ2-1; 11 nucleotides match TRBD2. Germline V gene sequence: CDR1 MNHEY, CDR2 SVGAGI. This CDR3 is built from 15 residues. The ends lost 7 bases at V and 7 bases at J; junction bases unmatched: 9. The DNA for the CDR3 is TGTGCCAGCACCTATCTAGCGGGAGGTTTTAATGAGCAGTTCTTC. It yields the protein CASTYLAGGFNEQFF.

The chain joins TRBV28 to TRBJ1-2, with TRBD1 identical over 7 bases. Losses at the gene ends were 2 bases for V and 8 bases for J; bases not matched to a gene: 8. The germline gives CDR1 MDHEN, CDR2 SYDVKM. This CDR3 has 14 residues. The CDR3 here is CASSLTGAYGGYTF. The CDR3, as DNA: TGTGCCAGCAGTTTAACAGGGGCCTACGGGGGCTACACCTTC.

The rearrangement uses TRBV5-1 and TRBJ2-2; no firm D call. The V and J ends lost 4 bases and 2 bases respectively, with 3 bases between them. The CDR3 sequence is 12 residues long. Germline CDR1 SGHRS, CDR2 YFSETQ. CDR3 in DNA: TGCGCCAGCAGCCCAAACACCGGGGAGCTGTTTTTT. Residues: CASSPNTGELFF.

V and J are TRBV7-2 and TRBJ2-7, with TRBD1 as a possible D gene (7 bases). V was shortened by 1 base and J by 1 base, with 14 bases between the two germline ends. CDR1 and CDR2 from the germline V gene are SGHTA and FQGNSA. This CDR3 is built from 16 residues. CDR3 DNA sequence: TGTGCCAGCAGCTTAGTCGGAGGGGGCAGTTCCTACGAGCAGTACTTC. It codes for CASSLVGGGSSYEQYF.

This rearrangement joins TRBV28 to TRBJ2-3; 10 bases agree with TRBD2. CDR1 and CDR2 (germline): MDHEN, SYDVKM. Trimming removed 3 bases from V and 5 bases from J; junction bases left unmatched: 2. CDR3 size: 14 residues. In nucleotides, the CDR3 is TGTGCCAGCAGTTTTAGCGGGAGGAAAGATACGCAGTATTTT. Encoded protein: CASSFSGRKDTQYF.

The rearrangement links TRBV30 to TRBJ1-6, with TRBD1 as a possible D gene (5 bases). The V and J ends lost 5 bases and 7 bases respectively, with 12 bases between them. CDR3 size: 13 residues. Per germline, CDR1 GTSNPN and CDR2 SVGIG (reference sequence). The CDR3 loop reads CAWDRTLNSPLHF. CDR3 coding DNA: TGTGCCTGGGACAGAACTTTAAATTCACCCCTCCACTTT.

The V call is TRBV19, the J call TRBJ2-1; 8 positions agree with TRBD2. Germline CDR1 and CDR2: LNHDA and SQIVND (reference sequence). The V and J ends lost 6 bases and 9 bases, in that order; junction bases with no gene match: 25. The length of the CDR3 is 19 residues. CDR3 in amino acids: CASSADTAGGVIRGSEQFF. The CDR3 bases are TGTGCCAGTAGCGCAGACACGGCGGGAGGAGTGATAAGGGGGAGTGAGCAGTTCTTC. The entire variable domain, with the rest obtained from reference TRBV19 and TRBJ2-1, is as follows: DGGITQSPKYLFRKEGQNVTLSCEQNLNHDAMYWYRQDPGQGLRLIYYSQIVNDFQKGDIAEGYSVSREKKESFPLTVTSAQKNPTAFYLCASSADTAGGVIRGSEQFFGPGTRLTVL.